One sample yielded the 15 T cell receptor beta chains listed below, sequenced in a study of T cells in Graves' hyperthyroidism and ophthalmopathy. TCR beta CDR3 region amplification was performed from RNA transcripts. The primer set for the first-round RT-PCR of the TCR CDR3 was HTBI. TCRdb ran MiXCR on the multiplex PCR reads and lists one entry per CDR3 protein. The table lists about half a million distinct CDR3 sequences, 16% of them singletons, with 25% to 30% in the top ten. Sequencing was done on a sample of blood. The receptors come from a woman in her 30s with Graves' ophthalmopathy.

This clonotype was seen more than once but under ten times. Possible read error: a much larger clone is one base away. The chain uses TRBV28 and TRBJ2-7; 7 bases fit TRBD1. The germline CDR1 and CDR2 sequences are MDHEN and SYDVKM. This CDR3 has 13 residues. The CDR3 protein is CAGRRQGTNEQYF. The CDR3 region has the DNA TGTGCCGGCAGGAGACAGGGAACGAACGAGCAGTACTTC.

In regard to this clonotype: A much larger clone sits a single nucleotide away, making a read error possible. The J gene is TRBJ2-1, the V gene TRBV2; 7 nucleotides agree with TRBD2. Germline V gene lookup returns CDR1 SNHLY and CDR2 FYNNEI. The ends lost 6 bases at V and 7 bases at J; junction bases unmatched: 9. The CDR3 spans 14 residues. CDR3 DNA: TGTGCCAGCAGCGGGGCTAGCGGCTTAAATGAGCAGTTCTTC. Translating it yields CASSGASGLNEQFF.

This clonotype occurred many times. This may arise from a read error, as a much more abundant clone is one base away. V usage is TRBV28 and J usage is TRBJ1-1, with 10 positions matching TRBD1. Germline V lookup: CDR1 MDHEN, CDR2 SYDVKM. This CDR3 contains 15 residues. CDR3 nucleotide sequence: TGTGCCAGCAGTTTCCAGACAGGGGGCAGAACTGGAGCTTTCTTT. The encoded protein is CASSFQTGGRTGAFF. Full variable domain (rest looked up from reference TRBV28 and TRBJ1-1): DVKVTQSSRYLVKRTGEKVFLECVQDMDHENMFWYRQDPGLGLRLIYFSYDVKMKEKGDIPEGYSVSREKKERFSLILESASTNQTSMYLCASSFQTGGRTGAFFGQGTRLTVV.

J is TRBJ2-2 and V is TRBV20-1; 8 positions agree with TRBD2. V lost 4 bases, J lost 1 base, and 5 bases stayed unmatched. This CDR3 comprises 15 residues. Germline lookup yields CDR1 DFQATT and CDR2 SNEGSKA (reference sequence). DNA for the CDR3: TGCAGTGCTATTTTAGCGGGAATGAACACCGGGGAGCTGTTTTTT. Amino acid sequence: CSAILAGMNTGELFF.

V gene TRBV30 combines with J gene TRBJ1-3; no clear D gene. Trimming removed 5 bases from V and 0 bases from J, with 8 bases in between. This CDR3 has 13 residues. In germline, CDR1 is GTSNPN, CDR2 SVGIG (reference sequence). This CDR3 reads CAWLRGSGNTIYF. The CDR3 DNA reads as TGTGCCTGGCTGCGGGGCTCTGGAAACACCATATATTTT.

As concerns this clonotype: This clone may be a read error of a much larger clone one base away. In nucleotides, the CDR3 is TGTGCCAGCAGTTACCAGGGCACAGATACGCAGTATTTT. Protein sequence: CASSYQGTDTQYF. The chain links TRBV6-9 to TRBJ2-3, with D uncertain. Germline V lookup: CDR1 MNHGY, CDR2 SVAAGI. The ends were cut back, 3 bases at V and 1 base at J, with 5 bases in the middle. The CDR3 contains 13 residues.

The chain joins TRBV19 to TRBJ1-2; no clear D. V was pared by 8 bases and J by 1 base, with 14 bases between. The CDR3 has 14 residues. CDR1 is LNHDA, CDR2 SQIVND, per germline (reference sequence). The CDR3 sequence is CASVLRGGNYGYTF. The CDR3 bases are TGTGCCAGTGTCCTGCGGGGAGGTAACTATGGCTACACCTTC.

The chain has TRBV6-1 and TRBJ1-4, with 10 positions matching TRBD1. J was trimmed by 5 bases and V by 6 bases; bases with no gene match: 3. The CDR3 has 14 amino acids. In germline, CDR1 is MNHNS, CDR2 SASEGT. CDR3 loop: CASRTGGLNEKLFF. The CDR3 DNA is TGTGCCAGCAGGACAGGGGGCTTAAATGAAAAACTGTTTTTT.

V is TRBV5-4 and J is TRBJ2-5, with 7 bases matching TRBD1. Looked up from germline, CDR1 is SGHNT and CDR2 is YYREEE (reference sequence). V lost 4 bases and J lost 1; bases outside the gene matches: 10. This CDR3 has 16 amino acids. As DNA, the CDR3 is TGTGCCAGCAGCCAGTCAACAGGGGCCGTCCAAGAGACCCAGTACTTC. It encodes CASSQSTGAVQETQYF.

Many counts were recorded for this clonotype. The V call is TRBV30, the J call TRBJ1-2, with D perhaps matching TRBD1 (5 bases). The germline gives CDR1 GTSNPN, CDR2 SVGIG (reference sequence). V was clipped by 0 bases and J by 7 bases, with 6 bases between them. The CDR3 has 11 residues. CDR3 residues: CAWSVGVGYTF. The DNA of the CDR3 is TGTGCCTGGAGTGTAGGGGTTGGCTACACCTTC.

This chain connects TRBV29-1 to TRBJ2-1, with TRBD2 matching 8 bases. Per germline, CDR1 SQVTM and CDR2 ANQGSEA. The CDR3 is 14 residues long. V lost 7 bases to trimming and J lost 6 bases; unmatched junction nucleotides: 11. This chain's CDR3 is CSAGLAGPSNEQFF. The CDR3 nucleotides are TGCAGCGCCGGCTTAGCGGGACCTTCCAATGAGCAGTTCTTC.

A word on this clonotype: This sequence may be a read error, since a much larger clone differs from it by one base. This rearrangement joins TRBV12-3 or TRBV12-4 to TRBJ2-3, with D possibly being TRBD2 (6 bases). The length of the CDR3 is 16 residues. Trimming removed 2 bases from V and 0 bases from J, with 12 bases in between. The CDR3 here is CASSLRGGTSTDTQYF. The CDR3 nucleotides read TGTGCCAGCAGTTTACGGGGCGGGACTAGCACAGATACGCAGTATTTT.

This clonotype was counted at least ten times. V usage is TRBV11-1 and J usage is TRBJ2-1; tentative D call: TRBD2 (6 bases). From germline, CDR1 is SGHAT and CDR2 FQDESV (reference sequence). Trimming shortened V by 7 bases and J by 11 bases, and 12 bases separated the two germline ends. The CDR3 spans 11 residues. For the CDR3, the DNA is TGTGCCAGCACCCTGGAGGGTAAGCAGTTCTTC. Translated: CASTLEGKQFF.

The chain carries TRBV12-3 or TRBV12-4 and TRBJ2-2, with TRBD1 matching over 8 bases. J was trimmed by 7 bases and V by 3 bases; bases with no gene match: 4. The CDR3 covers 14 residues. Here the CDR3 reads CASSFGQGIGELFF. DNA of the CDR3: TGTGCCAGCAGTTTTGGACAGGGAATCGGGGAGCTGTTTTTT.

This clonotype came up many times. V gene TRBV28 combines with J gene TRBJ1-2, with 7 bases matching TRBD1. The CDR3 loop spans 15 amino acids. V gave up 1 base and J gave up 6 bases; unmatched junction bases: 8. Germline V CDR1 and CDR2: MDHEN, SYDVKM. This CDR3 is CASSLLSQGGDGYTF. The CDR3 DNA reads TGTGCCAGCAGTTTATTGTCCCAAGGGGGCGATGGCTACACCTTC.